This TCR beta chain was identified in a study of blood T cell repertoires in COVID-19. As for the study in general: Spain, Italy and the United States supplied samples that represented acute and convalescent COVID-19. Nucleic acid was either cDNA or gDNA, and it came from T cells, B-cell-depleted T cells, or PBMCs.

This clone was counted once. The CDR3 is 14 residues long. Germline V CDR1 and CDR2: MNHNY, SVGAGI (reference sequence). The V gene lost 6 bases and the J gene lost 2 bases, with 12 bases spanning the gap. The repertoire was sequenced with immunoSEQ multiplex PCR; TCRdb's copy has only in-frame clones and lacks some. The sample lists 400,000 to 550,000 clones, around 89% occurring once. The rearrangement uses TRBV6-6 and TRBJ2-3; TRBD2 might be the D (5 bases). Input material: peripheral blood. The TCR sequence derives from a woman in her twenties or thirties with acute or convalescent COVID-19. The CDR3 bases are TGTGCCAGCAGGGACTTTTCGGACACAGATACGCAGTATTTT. Its protein is CASRDFSDTDTQYF.